The 31 T cell receptor beta chains below were found in one sample sequenced in a study of tumor-infiltrating lymphocytes in primary liver carcinoma. Unsorted bulk tissue of roughly 18-32 mg yielded co-extracted RNA and DNA. The authors made TCR beta cDNA from roughly 480 ng total RNA with a constant-region primer. Libraries for TCR beta were built through three nested multiplex PCR rounds, which together made up a slightly modified ARM-PCR procedure. A C-beta reverse primer and TRBV1-TRBV30 forward primers served in each of the first two PCR rounds, at about 10 cycles apiece. One entry per CDR3 protein results from TCRdb running MiXCR on the multiplex PCR reads. The data show fewer than 75,000 distinct CDR3 sequences, over 60% seen once. The sample consisted of liver tumor tissue from sampling region 4. Specified subset: tumor region T4, right-lateral pole. These receptor sequences come from a man aged 35 to 55 with primary liver carcinoma and hepatitis B virus infection.

This clonotype appeared once. Just one base apart from a much larger clone, this may be a read error. The chain couples TRBV16 to TRBJ2-1; D ambiguous. Trimming removed 8 bases at V and 5 bases at J, with 16 bases between. CDR1 and CDR2 from the germline V gene are KGHSY and FQNENV. The length of the CDR3 is 14 residues. DNA of the CDR3: TGTGCCAGCGGTCATTACGGACCTAACAATGAGCAGTTCTTC. It translates to CASGHYGPNNEQFF.

Ten or more counts support this clonotype. This chain joins TRBV28 and TRBJ2-7; perhaps TRBD2 as D (5 bases). The CDR3 length is 15 residues. Germline loops: CDR1 MDHEN, CDR2 SYDVKM. The V end lost 5 bases, the J end lost 4 bases, and 18 bases lay between the germline ends. The CDR3 region has the DNA TGTGCCAGCAGTACGGCGAGGGTGGGCAATTACGAGCAGTACTTC. Amino acids: CASSTARVGNYEQYF.

Note on this clonotype: No conserved phenylalanine or tryptophan ends this CDR3, so it is likely a read error. V and J are TRBV7-8 and TRBJ2-5, with 9 positions matching TRBD2. Losses at the gene ends were 5 bases for V and 2 bases for J; bases not matched to a gene: 6. Per the germline V gene, CDR1 is SGHVS and CDR2 is FQNEAQ. The CDR3 extends over 15 amino acids. The CDR3 DNA reads TGTGCCAGCAGCCTCCGACTAGCGGCACAAGAGACCCAGTACATC. As protein: CASSLRLAAQETQYI.

The chain has TRBV6-1 and TRBJ2-5, with 10 bases matching TRBD1. The CDR3 sequence is 15 residues long. With 8 bases clipped from V and 3 bases from J, the junction kept 9 bases outside the gene matches. The germline V gene encodes CDR1 MNHNS and CDR2 SASEGT. The CDR3 sequence: CASGATGTGEETQYF. CDR3 nucleotide sequence: TGTGCCAGCGGTGCAACCGGGACAGGGGAAGAGACCCAGTACTTC.

This rearrangement joins TRBV7-9 to TRBJ2-3; TRBD2 aligns across 8 bases. Trimming at V came to 4 bases and at J to 4 bases, leaving 22 bases not matched to a gene. This CDR3 contains 20 residues. Germline V gives CDR1 SEHNR, CDR2 FQNEAQ (reference sequence). The CDR3 region is CASSWPPGLSGGPASDTQYF. The CDR3 DNA sequence: TGTGCCAGCAGCTGGCCCCCGGGATTATCGGGAGGGCCGGCTTCAGATACGCAGTATTTT. Filled out from reference TRBV7-9 and TRBJ2-3, the complete variable domain reads DTGVSQNPRHKITKRGQNVTFRCDPISEHNRLYWYRQTLGQGPEFLTYFQNEAQLEKSRLLSDRFSAERPKGSFSTLEIQRTEQGDSAMYLCASSWPPGLSGGPASDTQYFGPGTRLTVL.

This clonotype has more than one count but fewer than ten. The chain joins TRBV6-2 or TRBV6-3 to TRBJ1-5; D gene unclear. TRBJ2-3 explains the end of the DNA better; the J call may be wrong. CDR1 is MNHEY, CDR2 SVGEGT, per germline. The CDR3 loop spans 15 amino acids. The CDR3 DNA sequence: TGTGCCAGCACCATAGACAACTATAGCAATCAGCCCCAGTATTTT. This sequence encodes CASTIDNYSNQPQYF.

This clonotype was detected once. This rearrangement joins TRBV9 to TRBJ2-5; 11 nucleotides align to TRBD2. With V trimmed by 5 bases and J by 9 bases, 9 bases remained unmatched. The CDR3 extends over 14 amino acids. Germline CDR1 is SGDLS and CDR2 is YYNGEE. CDR3 amino acids: CASSDRLAGPAQYF. Written as DNA, the CDR3 is TGTGCCAGCAGTGACCGACTAGCGGGGCCGGCCCAGTACTTC.

Comments on this clonotype: The CDR3 does not end in the conserved phenylalanine or tryptophan, so this is likely a read error. Because the CDR3's place on the DNA is in doubt, the DNA is left out and the CDR3 is given as listed by TCRdb. The chain employs TRBV4-3 and TRBJ2-2. 16 amino acids form the CDR3, both terminal residues included. Germline V lookup: CDR1 LGHNA, CDR2 YSLEER. CDR3 in amino acids: CASSQSPSGNTGELLS.

This clonotype is a singleton in its sample. A read error is possible here, since a much larger clone lies one base away. The chain recombines TRBV7-9 with TRBJ2-3, with TRBD2 matching over 13 bases. The CDR3 spans 16 residues. Germline CDR1 reads SEHNR; CDR2 reads FQNEAQ (reference sequence). CDR3 coding DNA: TGTGTCAGCAGCTTAGGACTAGCGGGAGATACAGATACGCAGTATTTT. Amino acid sequence: CVSSLGLAGDTDTQYF.

The chain employs TRBV10-3 and TRBJ2-1, with D possibly being TRBD2 (6 bases). CDR3 length: 13 amino acids. V shed 9 bases and J shed 7 bases, with 16 bases lying between them. Germline assignment: CDR1 ENHRY and CDR2 SYGVKD. The CDR3 loop reads CAIRLEVRNEQFF. The CDR3 DNA reads TGTGCCATAAGACTAGAAGTGAGAAATGAGCAGTTCTTC.

In regard to this clonotype: The junction shows a germline mismatch at one end, possibly a read error. The V call is TRBV11-2, the J call TRBJ2-1; 10 bases align to TRBD2. CDR3 length equals 15 residues. Germline V gene data show CDR1 as SGHAT and CDR2 as FQNNGV. CDR3: CAGRSQREGLGEQFF. The CDR3 DNA is TGTGCCGGCAGGTCCCAGCGGGAGGGATTGGGTGAGCAGTTCTTC.

The rearrangement joins TRBV11-3 to TRBJ1-2, with D perhaps matching TRBD1 (6 bases). This CDR3 spans 16 amino acids. Trimming shortened V by 1 base and J by 4 bases, and 16 bases separated the two germline ends. The germline V gene has CDR1 SGHNT and CDR2 YENEEA. The CDR3 coding sequence is TGTGCCAGCAGCTTAGGAAACCGGACAGTTGTCTATGGCTACACCTTC. Protein: CASSLGNRTVVYGYTF.

Remarks on this clonotype: An end of the junction does not agree with germline; a read error may underlie this. V and J are TRBV11-2 and TRBJ2-2, with TRBD2 matching over 9 bases. Germline V gene sequence: CDR1 SGHAT, CDR2 FQNNGV. CDR3 length: 16 amino acids. For the CDR3, the DNA is TGTGTCAACAGCTTAGTGGCGCTAGCGGGAACCGGGGAGCTCTTTTTT. Amino acids: CVNSLVALAGTGELFF.

This clonotype came up many times. The chain is built from TRBV5-4 and TRBJ2-1; D gene unclear. V lost 4 bases and J lost 4, with 15 bases in between. The CDR3 extends over 15 amino acids. From germline, CDR1 is SGHNT and CDR2 YYREEE (reference sequence). The CDR3 DNA follows: TGTGCCAGCAGCCCCGCCGGGCTCGGGTACAATGAGCAGTTCTTC. Amino acids: CASSPAGLGYNEQFF.

Details on this clonotype: An end of the junction does not agree with germline; a read error may underlie this. This chain links TRBV29-1 with TRBJ2-1, with no clear D. CDR3 length: 11 residues. Germline-derived CDR1 and CDR2 are SQVTM and ANQGSEA. Written as DNA, the CDR3 is TGCAACGCTGAAAGCAACAATGATCAGTTCTTC. Translation gives CNAESNNDQFF.

This clonotype was found many times. V usage is TRBV4-1 and J usage is TRBJ2-2; 9 positions match TRBD1. Per germline, CDR1 MGHRA and CDR2 YSYEKL. The V gene end was trimmed by 0 bases and the J gene end by 7 bases; junction bases not matched to a gene: 9. The CDR3 consists of 17 residues. The CDR3 reads CASSQDQQGAQNGELFF. CDR3 in DNA: TGCGCCAGCAGCCAAGATCAACAGGGGGCCCAAAACGGGGAGCTGTTTTTT.

This clonotype showed up just a few times. The chain has TRBV5-6 and TRBJ2-7; D is possibly TRBD1 or TRBD2 (5 bases each). With 4 bases removed from V and 7 bases from J, the gap between germline ends came to 18 bases. In germline, CDR1 is SGHDT, CDR2 YYEEEE. The CDR3 loop spans 14 amino acids. CDR3 sequence: CASSLGPGTIEQYF. For the CDR3, the DNA is TGTGCCAGCAGCCTGGGACCGGGTACGATAGAGCAGTACTTC.

About this clonotype: One end of the junction does not line up with germline, which may come from a read error. This chain joins TRBV11-2 and TRBJ2-6; perhaps TRBD2 as D (5 bases). The CDR3 is made up of 15 amino acids. Germline V gene lookup returns CDR1 SGHAT and CDR2 FQNNGV. In DNA, the CDR3 is TGTGCCGGCAGCAATGGACTCTCTGGGGCCAACGTCCTGACTTTC. Its translation: CAGSNGLSGANVLTF.

In nucleotides, the CDR3 is TGTGCCAGCAGACAGGGGGACTACATGTACACTGAAGCTTTCTTT. Translation gives CASRQGDYMYTEAFF. The V gene is TRBV5-4, the J gene TRBJ1-1; 8 bases fit TRBD1. The CDR3 spans 15 residues. Germline CDR1 and CDR2: SGHNT and YYREEE (reference sequence). Losses at the gene ends were 5 bases for V and 3 bases for J; bases not matched to a gene: 9. The whole variable domain, filled in from reference TRBV5-4 and TRBJ1-1, reads ETGVTQSPTHLIKTRGQQVTLRCSSQSGHNTVSWYQQALGQGPQFIFQYYREEENGRGNFPPRFSGLQFPNYSSELNVNALELDDSALYLCASRQGDYMYTEAFFGQGTRLTVV.

Of note for this clonotype: One junction end disagrees with the germline gene, perhaps due to a read error. The chain is built from TRBV6-1 and TRBJ2-1; 7 nucleotides match TRBD1. Looked up from germline, CDR1 is MNHNS and CDR2 is SASEGT. The CDR3 has 15 residues. CDR3 in amino acids: CASRSSFDRANVQFF. In DNA form, the CDR3 reads TGCGCCAGCAGGTCGAGTTTTGACAGGGCCAATGTGCAGTTCTTC.

Regarding this clonotype: An end of the junction does not agree with germline; a read error may underlie this. The rearrangement uses TRBV11-2 and TRBJ2-2; perhaps TRBD2 as D (6 bases). CDR1 and CDR2 from the germline V gene are SGHAT and FQNNGV. The CDR3 is 16 residues long. The CDR3 sequence is CASILALAANTGELFF. CDR3 in DNA: TGTGCCAGCATCTTAGCATTAGCGGCGAACACCGGGGAGCTGTTTTTT. Together with reference TRBV11-2 and TRBJ2-2, the CDR3 gives the full variable domain: EAGVAQSPRYKIIEKRQSVAFWCNPISGHATLYWYQQILGQGPKLLIQFQNNGVVDDSQLPKDRFSAERLKGVDSTLKIQPAKLEDSAVYLCASILALAANTGELFFGEGSRLTVL.

In the case of this clonotype: The junction departs from germline at one end; a sequencing error may be responsible. The chain is built from TRBV7-3 and TRBJ2-1, with 10 positions matching TRBD2. The length of the CDR3 is 17 residues. Germline V gene lookup returns CDR1 SGHTA and CDR2 FQGTGA. The CDR3 is CASSPIVDASGSNEQFF. The CDR3 DNA follows: TGTGCCAGCAGCCCTATCGTTGATGCTAGCGGGAGCAATGAGCAGTTCTTT.

A remark on this clonotype: One junction end does not reproduce the germline sequence, and a read error may be involved. The rearrangement joins TRBV4-3 to TRBJ2-1, with D unresolved. The CDR3 contains 16 residues. The germline V gene has CDR1 LGHNA and CDR2 YSLEER. CDR3 sequence reads: CASSQDRSWFHNEQFF. In nucleotides, the CDR3 is TGTGCCAGCAGCCAAGATAGGAGCTGGTTTCACAATGAGCAGTTCTTC.

A word on this clonotype: A junction end diverges from the germline sequence, so it may reflect a read error. The gene calls are TRBV6-6 and TRBJ2-2; TRBD2 aligns across 13 bases. CDR3 length: 20 amino acids. Germline CDR1 is MNHNY and CDR2 is SVGAGI (reference sequence). CDR3 protein: CASSPLVGLAGPTSTEELFF. In DNA form, the CDR3 reads TGTGCCAGCAGTCCGCTCGTGGGACTAGCGGGGCCAACGAGCACCGAGGAGCTGTTCTTT.

By sample fraction, this clonotype is medium-sized (0.01 to 0.1%). V usage is TRBV4-1 and J usage is TRBJ1-4; weak D call: TRBD1 (5 bases). Trimming cost V 3 bases and J 8 bases, with 13 bases left between them. Per germline, CDR1 MGHRA and CDR2 YSYEKL. The CDR3 is made up of 14 amino acids. This chain's CDR3 is CASSQGDSTEKLFF. In DNA form, the CDR3 reads TGCGCCAGCAGCCAGGGTGACAGTACCGAAAAACTGTTTTTT.

In this sample, this clonotype turned up many times. This sequence joins TRBV28 and TRBJ2-7, with D uncertain. This CDR3 region has 12 residues. Trimming took off 5 bases at V and 5 bases at J, with 10 bases between the two ends. Germline values: CDR1 MDHEN, CDR2 SYDVKM. Here the CDR3 reads CASSRNIHEQYF. The CDR3 bases are TGTGCCAGCAGTCGTAACATTCACGAGCAGTACTTC.

A remark on this clonotype: One end of the junction is discordant with germline, which a read error may explain. The V gene is TRBV11-2, the J gene TRBJ1-6; possibly TRBD1 for D (6 bases). The CDR3 has 17 residues. Germline V lookup: CDR1 SGHAT, CDR2 FQNNGV. CDR3 region: CVSSLRLPQQGNSPLHF. The CDR3 DNA follows: TGTGTCAGCAGCTTAAGGCTCCCCCAACAGGGTAATTCACCCCTCCACTTT.

As concerns this clonotype: This may be a read error, as it is one base from a much larger clone. V and J are TRBV12-3 or TRBV12-4 and TRBJ1-1; D is uncertain. The CDR3 is 14 amino acids. Trimming took off 7 bases at V and 1 base at J, with 13 bases between the two ends. The DNA for the CDR3 is TGTGCCAGCACCCCCGTGAGGCAGAACACTGAAGCTTTCTTT. The encoded protein is CASTPVRQNTEAFF.

The V gene is TRBV10-3, the J gene TRBJ2-7, with D tentatively TRBD1 (5 bases). The CDR3 runs to 14 residues. The V and J ends lost 4 bases and 4 bases respectively, with 14 bases between them. The germline CDR1 and CDR2 sequences are ENHRY and SYGVKD. The CDR3 region has the DNA TGTGCCATCAGTGTGCTGGCAGGGAAATACGAGCAGTACTTC. It is translated as CAISVLAGKYEQYF.

A word on this clonotype: A read error may account for a junction end that differs from germline. The chain links TRBV11-2 to TRBJ2-1; D ambiguous. Germline loops: CDR1 SGHAT, CDR2 FQNNGV. This CDR3 region has 11 residues. The CDR3 spells CTSSFLREQFF. The CDR3 nucleotides are TGCACCAGCAGCTTTTTGCGTGAGCAGTTCTTC.

This clonotype was recorded once. One end of the junction is discordant with germline, which a read error may explain. The V call is TRBV4-1, the J call TRBJ2-1; tentatively, D is TRBD1 or TRBD2 (5 bases each). This CDR3 region has 14 residues. Looked up from germline, CDR1 is MGHRA and CDR2 is YSYEKL. This chain's CDR3 is CVSSQVEGWNEQFF. For the CDR3, the DNA is TGCGTCAGCAGCCAAGTTGAGGGGTGGAATGAACAGTTCTTC.